A selection of T cell receptor beta chains follows, all from one sample in a study of cytomegalovirus exposure and HLA in healthy donors. Clones were sequenced by immunoSEQ multiplex PCR, and TCRdb holds only the in-frame ones, with some missing. This repertoire shows some 140,000 clones, about 84% found once; its top ten account for over 5%. The specimen was PBMCs. Receptors were obtained from a woman aged 40-49 years in good health and CMV-seropositive. Each CDR3 is given with its conserved first and last residue. A D gene is named only where the DNA matches it firmly. Size is omitted from some rows. Given values are once, few, many or a class for expanded clones.

clone size	V gene	J gene	D gene	CDR3 DNA	CDR3 protein
NA	TRBV27	TRBJ2-7	NA	TGTGCCAGCAGTATCGGGGCTAAGACAGGCAGCTCCTACGAGCAGTACTTC	CASSIGAKTGSSYEQYF
NA	TRBV5-6	TRBJ2-3	TRBD1	TGTGCCAGCAGCTTTAGGGGGCTATCGGGGACAGATACGCAGTATTTT	CASSFRGLSGTDTQYF
NA	TRBV6-1	TRBJ1-3	NA	TGTGCCAGCAGTGCCTCCTCTGGAAACACCATATATTTT	CASSASSGNTIYF
NA	TRBV7-9	TRBJ2-3	TRBD2	TGTGCCAGCAGCTCTTCGTTCGCGGGAGGCCCAGATACGCAGTATTTT	CASSSSFAGGPDTQYF
NA	TRBV27	TRBJ2-1	TRBD1	TGTGCCAGCAGCTTCCATACCGGGACAGGGGTTCATGAGCAGTTCTTC	CASSFHTGTGVHEQFF
NA	TRBV18	TRBJ1-4	TRBD1	TGTGCCAGCTCACCTTCTCAGGACAGGGAGGAAAAACTGTTTTTT	CASSPSQDREEKLFF
NA	TRBV2	TRBJ1-1	NA	TGTGCCAGCAGTGAAGGCAGAGGAGCTGAAGCTTTCTTT	CASSEGRGAEAFF
NA	TRBV5-1	TRBJ2-1	TRBD2	TGCGCCAGCAGCCCGACAAGCGGGAAAGGGAATGAGCAGTTCTTC	CASSPTSGKGNEQFF
NA	TRBV14	TRBJ2-7	NA	TGTGCCAGCAGCCAACAGGGAGGTTGGGGCCTAGACGCCTACGAGCAGTACTTC	CASSQQGGWGLDAYEQYF
NA	TRBV10-3	TRBJ1-1	TRBD1	TGTGCCATCAAGCGGACAGGGCCCGCGGACACTGAAGCTTTCTTT	CAIKRTGPADTEAFF
NA	TRBV7-6	TRBJ2-3	TRBD2	TGTGCCAGCAGCTACTCGCCTGGGACTAGCGAACCAGATACGCAGTATTTT	CASSYSPGTSEPDTQYF
once	TRBV2	TRBJ1-5	TRBD1	TGTGCCAGCAATTCCGGGACAGGGAGCAATCAGCCCCAGCATTTT	CASNSGTGSNQPQHF
NA	TRBV15	TRBJ2-3	TRBD2	TGTGCCACCAGCGGAGGGACTAGCGGGTACACAGATACGCAGTATTTT	CATSGGTSGYTDTQYF
NA	TRBV5-1	TRBJ2-7	TRBD2	TGCGCCAGCAGTCCTGAACTAGCGGGAGACTACGAGCAGTACTTC	CASSPELAGDYEQYF
NA	TRBV5-6	TRBJ2-5	TRBD1	TGTGCCAGCAGCTCGACAGGGAGAGAGACCCAGTACTTC	CASSSTGRETQYF
NA	TRBV7-9	TRBJ2-1	NA	TGTGCCAGCAGCCCTCCGGTTGGCCGGGGGAAATACAATGAGCAGTTCTTC	CASSPPVGRGKYNEQFF
NA	TRBV30	TRBJ2-5	NA	TGTGCCTGGGACGCAGGGGAAAAGACCCAGTACTTC	CAWDAGEKTQYF
NA	TRBV27	TRBJ2-1	NA	TGTGCCAGCACCCCGAGAGGGAGGTCCTACAATGAGCAGTTCTTC	CASTPRGRSYNEQFF
NA	TRBV7-8	TRBJ2-3	NA	TGTGCCAGCAGCTTAGATGGGAGAAGCACAGATACGCAGTATTTT	CASSLDGRSTDTQYF
NA	TRBV9	TRBJ2-7	NA	TGTGCCAGCAGCGTTGGGCCTTCGTTGCGGGAAGGATACTCCTACGAGCAGTACTTC	CASSVGPSLREGYSYEQYF
NA	TRBV2	TRBJ1-4	TRBD1	TGTGCCAGTAGGACAGGGTTGAAGGTCCAGGAAAAACTGTTTTTT	CASRTGLKVQEKLFF
few	TRBV9	TRBJ2-7	TRBD2	TGTGCCAGCAGCCCGAATGGACTAGCGGGAGTTCGGGAGCAGTACTTC	CASSPNGLAGVREQYF
NA	TRBV13	TRBJ2-4	NA	TGTGCCAGCAGCTTAGGAGGCGGGCGTCGAAACATTCAGTACTTC	CASSLGGGRRNIQYF
NA	TRBV20-1	TRBJ1-1	NA	TGCAGTGCTGAGACAGACCCAGAAGCTTTCTTT	CSAETDPEAFF
NA	TRBV5-1	TRBJ2-5	NA	TGCGCCAGCCGCCGCGGGGATACGACCCTCCAAGAGACCCAGTACTTC	CASRRGDTTLQETQYF
few	TRBV27	TRBJ1-1	TRBD1	TGTGCCAGCAGTTTAAGGACAGGACGATTGAACACTGAAGCTTTCTTT	CASSLRTGRLNTEAFF
NA	TRBV25-1	TRBJ2-7	TRBD1	TGTGCCAGCAAGGGACAGGGGTGGTACGAGCAGTACTTC	CASKGQGWYEQYF
NA	TRBV9	TRBJ2-3	NA	TGTGCCAGCAGCGCCCGAGGCCTGAGGGAGGATACGCAGTATTTT	CASSARGLREDTQYF